This T cell receptor (beta chain) derives from a study of blood T cell repertoires in COVID-19. Study at large: Whether acute or convalescent, the COVID-19 samples came from the United States, Italy and Spain.

What the recovered Cohort 3 donors had was two negative PCRs, clearance, or symptom resolution. V was cut by 0 bases and J by 7 bases, with 19 bases left in between. There are 17 residues in the CDR3. Germline V CDR1 and CDR2: ENHRY, SYGVKD. Original methodology: Estimation of nucleated cell counts relied on the amplification of reference gene primers. Produced via immunoSEQ multiplex PCR; TCRdb's table is partial and in-frame only. V and J calls and clone size are given by that table; D and trimming were obtained from the DNA. The data contain approximately 400,000 clones, around 83% of them singletons.

The clonotype comes from a woman between 50 and 59 years old who had recovered from COVID-19. The V gene is TRBV10-3, the J gene TRBJ1-5; no clear D. Specimen: PBMCs or T cells enriched from blood (not recorded which). The CDR3 DNA sequence: TGTGCCATCAGTGAGTCATTTTCGGGAGACTCGGTCCAGCCCCAGCATTTT. Protein product: CAISESFSGDSVQPQHF.